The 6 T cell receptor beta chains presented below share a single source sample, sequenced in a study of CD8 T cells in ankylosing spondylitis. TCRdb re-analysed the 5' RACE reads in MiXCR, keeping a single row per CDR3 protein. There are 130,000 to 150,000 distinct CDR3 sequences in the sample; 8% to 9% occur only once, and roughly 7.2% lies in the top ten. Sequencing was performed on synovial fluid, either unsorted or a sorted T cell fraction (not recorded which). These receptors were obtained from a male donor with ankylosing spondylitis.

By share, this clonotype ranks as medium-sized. CDR3 DNA: TGTGCCAGCAGCGTTAGACAGGGGGCGTCAAAAGAGACCCAGTACTTC. It translates to CASSVRQGASKETQYF. The genes are TRBV7-2 and TRBJ2-5; 10 bases align to TRBD1. V lost 5 bases to trimming and J lost 3 bases; unmatched junction nucleotides: 9. There are 16 residues in the CDR3. Germline CDR1 SGHTA, CDR2 FQGNSA.

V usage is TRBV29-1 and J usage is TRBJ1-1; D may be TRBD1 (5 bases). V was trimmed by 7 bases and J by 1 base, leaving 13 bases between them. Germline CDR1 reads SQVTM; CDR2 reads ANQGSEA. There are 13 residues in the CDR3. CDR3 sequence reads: CSGTGTANTEAFF. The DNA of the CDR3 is TGCAGCGGGACCGGGACGGCGAACACTGAAGCTTTCTTT.

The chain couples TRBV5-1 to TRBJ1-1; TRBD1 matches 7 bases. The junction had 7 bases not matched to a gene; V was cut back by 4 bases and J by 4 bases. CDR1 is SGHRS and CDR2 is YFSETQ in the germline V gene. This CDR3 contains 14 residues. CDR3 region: CASSPDRMGTEAFF. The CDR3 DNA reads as TGCGCCAGCAGCCCGGACAGGATGGGCACTGAAGCTTTCTTT. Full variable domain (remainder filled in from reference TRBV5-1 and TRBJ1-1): KAGVTQTPRYLIKTRGQQVTLSCSPISGHRSVSWYQQTPGQGLQFLFEYFSETQRNKGNFPGRFSGRQFSNSRSEMNVSTLELGDSALYLCASSPDRMGTEAFFGQGTRLTVV.

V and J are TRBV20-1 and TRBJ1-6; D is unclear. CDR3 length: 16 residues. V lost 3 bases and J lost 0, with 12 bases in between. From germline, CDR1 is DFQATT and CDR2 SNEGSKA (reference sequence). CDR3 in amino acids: CSASDRGVSYNSPLHF. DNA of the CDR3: TGCAGTGCTAGCGATAGAGGAGTCTCCTATAATTCACCCCTCCACTTT.

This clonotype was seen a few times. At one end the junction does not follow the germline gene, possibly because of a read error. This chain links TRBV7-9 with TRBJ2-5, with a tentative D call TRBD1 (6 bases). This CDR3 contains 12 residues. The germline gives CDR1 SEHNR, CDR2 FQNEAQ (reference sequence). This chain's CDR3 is CAGSLQGETQYF. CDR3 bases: TGTGCCGGCAGCTTACAGGGAGAGACCCAGTACTTC.

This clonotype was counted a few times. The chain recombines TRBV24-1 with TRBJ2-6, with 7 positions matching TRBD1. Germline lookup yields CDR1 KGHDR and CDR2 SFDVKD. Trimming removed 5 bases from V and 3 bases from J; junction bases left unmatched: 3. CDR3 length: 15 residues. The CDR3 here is CATSVTGDGANVLTF. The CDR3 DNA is TGTGCCACCAGTGTCACAGGGGATGGGGCCAACGTCCTGACTTTC.